This TCR beta chain was obtained from a study of T cell changes during pregnancy in multiple sclerosis. The CDR3 consists of 17 residues. Looked up from germline, CDR1 is LNHNV and CDR2 is YYDKDF (reference sequence). Unmatched junction bases numbered 6, after V lost 1 base and J lost 2 bases. Repertoires were generated with immunoSEQ multiplex PCR, while TCRdb's copy carries only in-frame clones and drops some. The repertoire holds 100,000 to 110,000 clones, with around 92% as singletons. V is TRBV15 and J is TRBJ2-1; TRBD2 matches at 9 bases. The TCR sequence derives from a female donor with multiple sclerosis, enrolled in a pregnancy study. The input for sequencing was peripheral blood, taken after pregnancy. CDR3 residues: CATSRGGGGRAYNEQFF. The CDR3 DNA reads TGTGCCACCAGCAGAGGGGGAGGCGGGAGGGCCTACAATGAGCAGTTCTTC.